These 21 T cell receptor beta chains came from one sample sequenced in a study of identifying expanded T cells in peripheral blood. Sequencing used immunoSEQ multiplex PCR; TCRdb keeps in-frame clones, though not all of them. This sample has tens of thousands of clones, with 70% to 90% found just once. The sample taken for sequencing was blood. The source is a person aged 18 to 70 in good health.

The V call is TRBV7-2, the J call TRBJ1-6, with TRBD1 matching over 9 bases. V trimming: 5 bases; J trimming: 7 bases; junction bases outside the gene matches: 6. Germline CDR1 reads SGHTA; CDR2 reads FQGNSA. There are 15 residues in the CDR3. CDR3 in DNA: TGTGCCAGCAGCACCTACGGGACAGGGAATTCACCCCTCCACTTT. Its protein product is CASSTYGTGNSPLHF. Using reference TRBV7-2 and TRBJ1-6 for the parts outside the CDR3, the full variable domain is GAGVSQSPSNKVTEKGKDVELRCDPISGHTALYWYRQSLGQGLEFLIYFQGNSAPDKSGLPSDRFSAERTGGSVSTLTIQRTQQEDSAVYLCASSTYGTGNSPLHFGNGTRLTVT.

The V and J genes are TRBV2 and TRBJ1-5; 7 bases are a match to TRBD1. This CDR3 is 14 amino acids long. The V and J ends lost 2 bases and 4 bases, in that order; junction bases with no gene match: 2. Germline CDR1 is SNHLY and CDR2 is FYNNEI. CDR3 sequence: CASSEMTGNQPQHF. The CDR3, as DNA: TGTGCCAGCAGTGAAATGACAGGGAATCAGCCCCAGCATTTT.

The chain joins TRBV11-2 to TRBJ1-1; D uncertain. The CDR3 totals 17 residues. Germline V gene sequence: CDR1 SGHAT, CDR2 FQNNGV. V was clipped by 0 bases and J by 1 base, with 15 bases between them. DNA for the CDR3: TGTGCCAGCAGCTTAGATCTGGGTTCAGCCGAGAACACTGAAGCTTTCTTT. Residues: CASSLDLGSAENTEAFF.

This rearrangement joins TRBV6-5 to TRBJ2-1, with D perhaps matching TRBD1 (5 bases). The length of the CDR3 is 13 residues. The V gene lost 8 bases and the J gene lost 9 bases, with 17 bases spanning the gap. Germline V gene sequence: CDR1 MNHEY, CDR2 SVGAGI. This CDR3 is CASGAFTLAEQFF. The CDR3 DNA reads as TGTGCCAGCGGGGCGTTTACTCTCGCTGAGCAGTTCTTC.

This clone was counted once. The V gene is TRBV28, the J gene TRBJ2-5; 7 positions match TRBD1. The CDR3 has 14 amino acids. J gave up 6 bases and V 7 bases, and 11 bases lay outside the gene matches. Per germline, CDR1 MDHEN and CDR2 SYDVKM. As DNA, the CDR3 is TGTGCCAGCACCCCAGGGACAGCAAGGAAGACCCAGTACTTC. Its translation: CASTPGTARKTQYF.

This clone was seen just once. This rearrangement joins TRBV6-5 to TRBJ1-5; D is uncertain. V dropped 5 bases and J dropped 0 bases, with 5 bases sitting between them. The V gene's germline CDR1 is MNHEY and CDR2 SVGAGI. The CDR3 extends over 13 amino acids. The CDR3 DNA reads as TGTGCCAGCAGTATACTTAGCAATCAGCCCCAGCATTTT. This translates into CASSILSNQPQHF.

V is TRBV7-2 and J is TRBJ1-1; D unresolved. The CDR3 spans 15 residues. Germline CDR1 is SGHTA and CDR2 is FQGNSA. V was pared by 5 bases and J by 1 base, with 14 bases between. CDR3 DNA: TGTGCCAGCAGCCTACCAGGACTGGAGAACACTGAAGCTTTCTTT. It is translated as CASSLPGLENTEAFF.

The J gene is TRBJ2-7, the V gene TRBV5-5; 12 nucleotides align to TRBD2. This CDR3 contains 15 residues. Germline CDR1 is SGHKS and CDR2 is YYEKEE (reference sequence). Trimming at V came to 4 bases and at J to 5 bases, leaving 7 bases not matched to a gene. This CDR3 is CASSPRLAGVHEQYF. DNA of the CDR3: TGTGCCAGCAGCCCGCGACTAGCGGGGGTTCACGAGCAGTACTTC.

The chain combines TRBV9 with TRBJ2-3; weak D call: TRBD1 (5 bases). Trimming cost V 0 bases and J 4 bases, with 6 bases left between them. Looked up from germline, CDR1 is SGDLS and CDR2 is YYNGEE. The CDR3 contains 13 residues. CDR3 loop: CASSVAGPDTQYF. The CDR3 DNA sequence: TGTGCCAGCAGCGTAGCAGGGCCAGATACGCAGTATTTT.

CDR3 amino acids: CASSPRTNAGDPYEQYF. CDR3 nucleotide sequence: TGTGCCAGCAGCCCCCGGACTAATGCGGGAGACCCCTACGAGCAGTACTTC. The V call is TRBV7-9, the J call TRBJ2-7; 7 nucleotides match TRBD2. V lost 5 bases and J lost 2; bases outside the gene matches: 15. This CDR3 region has 17 residues. Germline lookup yields CDR1 SEHNR and CDR2 FQNEAQ (reference sequence).

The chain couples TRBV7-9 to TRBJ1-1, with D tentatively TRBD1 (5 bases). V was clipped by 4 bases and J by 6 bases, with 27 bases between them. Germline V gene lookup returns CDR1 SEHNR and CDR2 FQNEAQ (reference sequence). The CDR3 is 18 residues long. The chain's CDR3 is CASSYGFDGATVVSEAFF. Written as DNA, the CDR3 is TGTGCCAGCAGCTACGGCTTCGATGGGGCGACCGTGGTGTCTGAAGCTTTCTTT.

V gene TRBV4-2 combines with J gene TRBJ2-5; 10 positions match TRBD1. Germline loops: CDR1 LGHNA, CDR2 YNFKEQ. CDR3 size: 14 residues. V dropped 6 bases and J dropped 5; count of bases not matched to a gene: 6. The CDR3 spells CASSLGQGGETQYF. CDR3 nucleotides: TGTGCCAGCAGTCTCGGACAGGGGGGGGAGACCCAGTACTTC.

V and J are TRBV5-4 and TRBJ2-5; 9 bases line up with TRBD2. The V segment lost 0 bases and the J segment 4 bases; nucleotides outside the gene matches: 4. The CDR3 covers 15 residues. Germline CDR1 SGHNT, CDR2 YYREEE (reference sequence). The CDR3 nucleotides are TGTGCCAGCAGCTTGGATCTTAGCGGGGGAGAGACCCAGTACTTC. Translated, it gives CASSLDLSGGETQYF.

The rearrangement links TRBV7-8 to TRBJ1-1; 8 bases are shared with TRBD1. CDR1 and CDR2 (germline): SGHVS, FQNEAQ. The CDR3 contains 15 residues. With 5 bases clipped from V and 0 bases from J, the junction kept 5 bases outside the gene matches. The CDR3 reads CASSPGQGLNTEAFF. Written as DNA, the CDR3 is TGTGCCAGCAGCCCCGGACAGGGTTTGAACACTGAAGCTTTCTTT.

Written as DNA, the CDR3 is TGTGCCAGCAGCTTATACGTGGAGCACACTGAAGCTTTCTTT. Translating it yields CASSLYVEHTEAFF. V and J are TRBV11-2 and TRBJ1-1; D is unclear. CDR3 length: 14 amino acids. The germline CDR1 and CDR2 sequences are SGHAT and FQNNGV. The V gene lost 2 bases and the J gene lost 3 bases, with 10 bases spanning the gap.

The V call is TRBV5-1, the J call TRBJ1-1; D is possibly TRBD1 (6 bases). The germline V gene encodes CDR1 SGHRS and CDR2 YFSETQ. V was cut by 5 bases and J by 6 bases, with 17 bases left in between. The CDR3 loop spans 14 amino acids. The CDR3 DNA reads TGCGCCAGCAGTGAGGGGGGACCGGCCGCTGAAGCTTTCTTT. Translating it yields CASSEGGPAAEAFF.

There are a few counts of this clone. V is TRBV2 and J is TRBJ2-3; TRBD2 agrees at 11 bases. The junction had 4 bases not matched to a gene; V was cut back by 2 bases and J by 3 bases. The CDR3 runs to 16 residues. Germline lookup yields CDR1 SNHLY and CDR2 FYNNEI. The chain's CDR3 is CASSEYVAGGTDTQYF. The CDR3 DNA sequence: TGTGCCAGCAGTGAATATGTAGCGGGGGGGACAGATACGCAGTATTTT.

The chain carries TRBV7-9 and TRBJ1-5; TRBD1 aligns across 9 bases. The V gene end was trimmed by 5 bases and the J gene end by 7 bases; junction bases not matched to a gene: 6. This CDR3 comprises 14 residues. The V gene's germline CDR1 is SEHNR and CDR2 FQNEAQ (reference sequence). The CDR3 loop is CASSGTGPLQPQHF. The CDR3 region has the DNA TGTGCCAGCAGCGGGACAGGGCCCCTACAGCCCCAGCATTTT.

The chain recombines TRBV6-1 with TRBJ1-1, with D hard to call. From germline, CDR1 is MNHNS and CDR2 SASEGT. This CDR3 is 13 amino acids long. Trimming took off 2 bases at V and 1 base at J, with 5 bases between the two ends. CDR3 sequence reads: CASSEMANTEAFF. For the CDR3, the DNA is TGTGCCAGCAGTGAAATGGCGAACACTGAAGCTTTCTTT.

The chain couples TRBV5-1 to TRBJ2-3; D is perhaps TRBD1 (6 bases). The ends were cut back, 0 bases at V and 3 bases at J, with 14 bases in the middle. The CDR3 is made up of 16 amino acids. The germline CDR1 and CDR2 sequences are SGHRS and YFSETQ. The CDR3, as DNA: TGCGCCAGCAGCTTGGACGGCAGGACAGTAACAGATACGCAGTATTTT. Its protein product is CASSLDGRTVTDTQYF.

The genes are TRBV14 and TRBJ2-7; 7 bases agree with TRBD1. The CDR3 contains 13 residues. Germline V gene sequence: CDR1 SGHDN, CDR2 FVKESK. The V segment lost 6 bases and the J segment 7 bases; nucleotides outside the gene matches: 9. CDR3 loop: CASRRTGGGEQYF. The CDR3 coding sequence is TGTGCCAGCAGACGGACAGGAGGTGGGGAGCAGTACTTC. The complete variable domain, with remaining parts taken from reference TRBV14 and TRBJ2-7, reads EAGVTQFPSHSVIEKGQTVTLRCDPISGHDNLYWYRRVMGKEIKFLLHFVKESKQDESGMPNNRFLAERTGGTYSTLKVQPAELEDSGVYFCASRRTGGGEQYFGPGTRLTVT.